A single sample is the source of the 13 T cell receptor beta chains below, sequenced in a study of blood T cells in healthy people across ages. Sample-barcoded 5' priming and a J-beta primer mix drove a second PCR of roughly 7 to 11 cycles. MiXCR, applied by TCRdb to the 5' RACE reads, yields one record per CDR3 protein. The sample has roughly 1,700,000 distinct CDR3 sequences; 28% are singletons. What was sequenced was blood. All receptors derive from a woman in her thirties in good health.

This clonotype was counted ten times or more. The chain recombines TRBV7-6 with TRBJ2-1; possibly TRBD2 for D (6 bases). The germline V gene has CDR1 SGHVS and CDR2 FNYEAQ. The CDR3 has 15 amino acids. V was pared by 5 bases and J by 0 bases, with 11 bases between. The CDR3 DNA is TGTGCCAGCAGCCCCAAGCGGGCCTCCTACAATGAGCAGTTCTTC. It is translated as CASSPKRASYNEQFF.

Many counts were recorded for this clonotype. V is TRBV7-2 and J is TRBJ2-7; 10 bases map to TRBD2. V lost 2 bases and J lost 2; bases outside the gene matches: 6. The germline CDR1 and CDR2 sequences are SGHTA and FQGNSA. This CDR3 contains 16 residues. The CDR3 sequence: CASSLSRTSGTYEQYF. The CDR3 DNA sequence: TGTGCCAGCAGCTTATCCAGGACTAGCGGAACCTACGAGCAGTACTTC.

The J gene is TRBJ2-5, the V gene TRBV29-1; 9 bases line up with TRBD2. The CDR3 is 15 residues long. V shed 3 bases and J 2 bases; nucleotides not matched to a gene: 7. Per the germline V gene, CDR1 is SQVTM and CDR2 is ANQGSEA. This CDR3 is CSVEREGLAQETQYF. The CDR3 nucleotides are TGCAGCGTTGAGAGAGAGGGACTAGCACAAGAGACCCAGTACTTC.

Many counts were recorded for this clonotype. The chain uses TRBV6-5 and TRBJ2-5; D could derive from TRBD1 or TRBD2 (5 bases each). The CDR3 covers 15 residues. CDR1 MNHEY and CDR2 SVGAGI come from the germline V gene. V lost 4 bases and J lost 2, with 14 bases in between. The CDR3 DNA reads TGTGCCAGCAGTTTGGGACGGACTCAACAAGAGACCCAGTACTTC. It codes for CASSLGRTQQETQYF.

This clonotype has a handful of counts. V is TRBV3-1 and J is TRBJ2-1, with D possibly matching TRBD2 (5 bases). V dropped 3 bases and J dropped 6 bases, with 15 bases sitting between them. Germline V gives CDR1 LGHDT, CDR2 YNNKEL (reference sequence). The CDR3 has 15 amino acids. The CDR3 loop reads CASSQGASSLNEQFF. CDR3 DNA sequence: TGTGCCAGCAGCCAGGGAGCGAGCTCCCTCAATGAGCAGTTCTTC.

This clonotype was recorded only once. The chain carries TRBV27 and TRBJ1-1; 9 nucleotides agree with TRBD1. Trimming at V came to 5 bases and at J to 4 bases, leaving 8 bases not matched to a gene. The CDR3 is made up of 15 amino acids. Germline-derived CDR1 and CDR2 are MNHEY and SMNVEV (reference sequence). The CDR3 sequence: CASSTGQGGSTEAFF. CDR3 nucleotide sequence: TGTGCCAGCAGTACGGGACAGGGCGGGTCCACTGAAGCTTTCTTT.

The V gene is TRBV20-1, the J gene TRBJ2-1; D unclear. CDR1 DFQATT and CDR2 SNEGSKA come from the germline V gene (reference sequence). CDR3 length equals 13 residues. Trimming shortened V by 3 bases and J by 10 bases, and 16 bases separated the two germline ends. The CDR3: CSASRLAPPEQFF. CDR3 DNA sequence: TGCAGTGCTAGTAGGTTGGCTCCCCCGGAGCAGTTCTTC.

The table lists this clonotype with a few counts. The chain uses TRBV29-1 and TRBJ2-1; TRBD1 agrees at 7 bases. Trimming took 7 bases from V and 4 from J; bases not matched to a gene: 10. The CDR3 sequence is 14 residues long. CDR1 is SQVTM, CDR2 ANQGSEA, per germline. The CDR3, as DNA: TGCAGCGCCCCGGCCGGGACAGAATACAATGAGCAGTTCTTC. Encoded protein: CSAPAGTEYNEQFF.

The sample holds a few counts of this clonotype. CDR3 sequence: CASSLPPRGGNSPLHF. The CDR3 nucleotides are TGTGCCAGCAGCCTCCCCCCCAGGGGCGGTAATTCACCCCTCCACTTT. The chain employs TRBV7-9 and TRBJ1-6; D perhaps matches TRBD1 (6 bases). This CDR3 is built from 16 residues. Germline lookup yields CDR1 SEHNR and CDR2 FQNEAQ (reference sequence). V dropped 5 bases and J dropped 6 bases, with 17 bases sitting between them.

The chain carries TRBV7-2 and TRBJ1-2; 10 bases align to TRBD1. Germline-derived CDR1 and CDR2 are SGHTA and FQGNSA. The V gene end was trimmed by 5 bases and the J gene end by 3 bases; junction bases not matched to a gene: 6. The CDR3 has 15 residues. CDR3: CASSQWDRGYYGYTF. In DNA form, the CDR3 reads TGTGCCAGCAGCCAATGGGACAGGGGATACTATGGCTACACCTTC.

This sequence joins TRBV9 and TRBJ1-1; 7 nucleotides align to TRBD1. Germline CDR1 is SGDLS and CDR2 is YYNGEE. The CDR3 sequence is 13 residues long. Trimming cost V 0 bases and J 7 bases; bases outside gene matches: 3. The CDR3 loop reads CASSVAGGGEAFF. In DNA form, the CDR3 reads TGTGCCAGCAGCGTAGCAGGGGGGGGTGAAGCTTTCTTT.

This clonotype has just a few counts. The chain carries TRBV20-1 and TRBJ1-5; 8 bases map to TRBD1. Germline V gene data show CDR1 as DFQATT and CDR2 as SNEGSKA (reference sequence). V trimming: 2 bases; J trimming: 1 base; junction bases outside the gene matches: 7. CDR3 length equals 16 residues. In DNA, the CDR3 is TGCAGTGCTAGACAGGGGGCGGGCTTAAGCAATCAGCCCCAGCATTTT. It codes for CSARQGAGLSNQPQHF.

The chain couples TRBV7-6 to TRBJ2-1; D gene ambiguous. Deletions cut 3 bases from V and 9 bases from J, with 12 bases between. The CDR3 sequence is 13 residues long. The V gene's germline CDR1 is SGHVS and CDR2 FNYEAQ. CDR3 sequence reads: CASSLDVAIEQFF. CDR3 bases: TGTGCCAGCAGCTTGGACGTGGCCATTGAGCAGTTCTTC.